This T cell receptor beta chain is drawn from a study of T cell repertoires in cytomegalovirus infection. A single record per CDR3 protein comes from TCRdb applying MiXCR to the reads. This table has roughly 230,000 distinct CDR3 sequences, approximately 13% appearing once. CDR3 length equals 16 residues. The V gene's germline CDR1 is LNHDA and CDR2 SQIVND (reference sequence). V trimming: 6 bases; J trimming: 1 base; junction bases outside the gene matches: 8. Study-wide findings and caveats: Frequencies of public TCR beta families were cumulated, and this identified carriers of CMV plus the relevant HLA. HLA-C-restricted CMV-specific TCR beta clonotypes were dominant in the ex vivo response.

On this clonotype: Its matching antigen is unknown.

This rearrangement joins TRBV19 to TRBJ2-7; 11 bases match TRBD1. The sample consisted of PBMCs. This clonotype originated in a human donor in good health (CMV status not recorded). Some clones in this sample may be carry-over from other donors' samples. The CDR3 DNA reads as TGTGCCAGTAGGGGACAGGGGGATCATGGTTCCTACGAGCAGTACTTC. It specifies CASRGQGDHGSYEQYF.